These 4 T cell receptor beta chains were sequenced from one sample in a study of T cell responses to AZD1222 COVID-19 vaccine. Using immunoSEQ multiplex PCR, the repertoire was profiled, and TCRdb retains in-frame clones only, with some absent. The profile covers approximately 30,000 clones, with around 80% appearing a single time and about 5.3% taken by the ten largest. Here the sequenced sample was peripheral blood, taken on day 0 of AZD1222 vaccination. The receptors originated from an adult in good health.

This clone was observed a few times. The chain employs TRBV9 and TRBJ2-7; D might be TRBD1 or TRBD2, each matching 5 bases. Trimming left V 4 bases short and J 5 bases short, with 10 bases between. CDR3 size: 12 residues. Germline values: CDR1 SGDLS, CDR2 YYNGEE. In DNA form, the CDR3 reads TGTGCCAGCAGCCCCGGGACGAACGAGCAGTACTTC. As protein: CASSPGTNEQYF.

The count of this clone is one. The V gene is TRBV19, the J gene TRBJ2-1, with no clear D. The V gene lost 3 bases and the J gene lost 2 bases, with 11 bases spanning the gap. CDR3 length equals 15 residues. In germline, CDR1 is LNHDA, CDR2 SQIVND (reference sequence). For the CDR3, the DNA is TGTGCCAGTAGTATTCGGTCAGGTACCTACAATGAGCAGTTCTTC. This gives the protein CASSIRSGTYNEQFF.

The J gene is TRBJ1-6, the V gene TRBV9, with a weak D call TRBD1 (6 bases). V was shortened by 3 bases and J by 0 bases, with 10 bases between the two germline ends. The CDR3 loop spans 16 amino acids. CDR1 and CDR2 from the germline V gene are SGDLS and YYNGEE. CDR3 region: CASSAQGSSYNSPLHF. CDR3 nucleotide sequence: TGTGCCAGCAGCGCACAGGGAAGCTCCTATAATTCACCCCTCCACTTT.

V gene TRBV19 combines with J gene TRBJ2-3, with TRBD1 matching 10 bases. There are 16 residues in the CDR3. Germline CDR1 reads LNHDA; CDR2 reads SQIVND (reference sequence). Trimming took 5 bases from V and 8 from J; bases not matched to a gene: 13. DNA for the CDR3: TGTGCCAGTAGTGGAGCCGGGACAGGGGCACAGGGTACGCAGTATTTT. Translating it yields CASSGAGTGAQGTQYF. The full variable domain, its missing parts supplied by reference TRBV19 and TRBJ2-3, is DGGITQSPKYLFRKEGQNVTLSCEQNLNHDAMYWYRQDPGQGLRLIYYSQIVNDFQKGDIAEGYSVSREKKESFPLTVTSAQKNPTAFYLCASSGAGTGAQGTQYFGPGTRLTVL.